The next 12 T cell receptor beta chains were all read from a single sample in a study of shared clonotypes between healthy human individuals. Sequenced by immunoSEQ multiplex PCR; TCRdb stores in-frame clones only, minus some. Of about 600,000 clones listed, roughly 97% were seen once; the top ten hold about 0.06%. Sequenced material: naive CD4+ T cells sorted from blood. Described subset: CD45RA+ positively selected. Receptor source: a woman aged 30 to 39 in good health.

In nucleotides, the CDR3 is TGTGCCAGCAGCTTAGACCTCGGGACCCAGTACTTC. This sequence encodes CASSLDLGTQYF. The chain recombines TRBV7-8 with TRBJ2-5; D remains ambiguous. Looked up from germline, CDR1 is SGHVS and CDR2 is FQNEAQ. The CDR3 consists of 12 residues. V lost 1 base, J lost 7 bases, and 7 bases lay in between.

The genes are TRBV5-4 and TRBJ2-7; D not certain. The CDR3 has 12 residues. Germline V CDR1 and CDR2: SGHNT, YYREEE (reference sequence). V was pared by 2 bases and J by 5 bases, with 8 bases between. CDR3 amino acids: CASSLFGNEQYF. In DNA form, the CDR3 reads TGTGCCAGCAGCTTATTCGGAAACGAGCAGTACTTC.

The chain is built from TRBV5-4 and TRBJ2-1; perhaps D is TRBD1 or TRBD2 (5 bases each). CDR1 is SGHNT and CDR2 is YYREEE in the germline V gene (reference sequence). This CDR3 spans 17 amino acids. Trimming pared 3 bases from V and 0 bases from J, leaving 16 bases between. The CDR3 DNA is TGTGCCAGCAGCTCGGACTCGTTTCAGGGCTCCTACAATGAGCAGTTCTTC. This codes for CASSSDSFQGSYNEQFF.

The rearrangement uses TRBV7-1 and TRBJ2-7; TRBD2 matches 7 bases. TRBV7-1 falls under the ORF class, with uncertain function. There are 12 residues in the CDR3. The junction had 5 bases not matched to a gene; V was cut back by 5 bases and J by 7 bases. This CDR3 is CASSRGREEQYF. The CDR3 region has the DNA TGTGCCAGCAGCCGGGGGAGGGAGGAGCAGTACTTC.

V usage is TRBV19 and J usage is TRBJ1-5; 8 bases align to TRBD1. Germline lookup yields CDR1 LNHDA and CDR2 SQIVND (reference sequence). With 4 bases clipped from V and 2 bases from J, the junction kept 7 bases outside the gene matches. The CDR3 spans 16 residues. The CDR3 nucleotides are TGTGCCAGTAGTACCCGGACAGGGTCGGGCAATCAGCCCCAGCATTTT. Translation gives CASSTRTGSGNQPQHF.

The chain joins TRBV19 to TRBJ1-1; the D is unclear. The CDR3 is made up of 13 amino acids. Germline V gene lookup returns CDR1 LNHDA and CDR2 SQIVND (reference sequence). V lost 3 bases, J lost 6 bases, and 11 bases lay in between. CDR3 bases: TGTGCCAGTAGTATCTCCGGGGTGGCTGAAGCTTTCTTT. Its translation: CASSISGVAEAFF.

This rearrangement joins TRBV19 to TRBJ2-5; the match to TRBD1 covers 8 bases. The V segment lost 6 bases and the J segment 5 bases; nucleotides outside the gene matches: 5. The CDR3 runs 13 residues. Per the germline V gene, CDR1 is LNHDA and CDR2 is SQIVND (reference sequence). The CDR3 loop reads CASSSTGVETQYF. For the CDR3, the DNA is TGTGCCAGTAGCTCGACAGGGGTGGAGACCCAGTACTTC.

CDR3 sequence: CASSFGRTYEQYF. The CDR3 coding sequence is TGCGCCAGCAGCTTCGGCAGGACCTACGAGCAGTACTTC. The chain uses TRBV5-1 and TRBJ2-5, with D unresolved. Matching the DNA end better, TRBJ2-7 makes the J call doubtful. CDR1 is SGHRS and CDR2 is YFSETQ in the germline V gene. This CDR3 is 13 amino acids long.

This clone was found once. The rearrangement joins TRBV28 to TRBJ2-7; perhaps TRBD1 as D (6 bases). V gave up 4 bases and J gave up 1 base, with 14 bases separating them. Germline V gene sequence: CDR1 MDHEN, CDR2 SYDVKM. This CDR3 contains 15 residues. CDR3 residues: CASSSSTGGSYEQYF. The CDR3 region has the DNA TGTGCCAGCAGTTCCTCGACAGGAGGTTCCTACGAGCAGTACTTC.

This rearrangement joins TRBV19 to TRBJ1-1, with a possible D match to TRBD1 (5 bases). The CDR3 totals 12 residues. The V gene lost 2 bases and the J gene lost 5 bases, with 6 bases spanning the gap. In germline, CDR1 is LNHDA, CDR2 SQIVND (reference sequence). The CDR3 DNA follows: TGTGCCAGTAGTATACAGGGAACTGAAGCTTTCTTT. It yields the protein CASSIQGTEAFF.

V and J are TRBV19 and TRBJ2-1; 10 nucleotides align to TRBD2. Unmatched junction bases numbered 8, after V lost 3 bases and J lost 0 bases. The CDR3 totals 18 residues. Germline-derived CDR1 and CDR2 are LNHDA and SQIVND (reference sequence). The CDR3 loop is CASSIASGSRFSYNEQFF. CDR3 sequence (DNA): TGTGCCAGTAGTATCGCTAGCGGGAGTCGGTTCTCCTACAATGAGCAGTTCTTC.

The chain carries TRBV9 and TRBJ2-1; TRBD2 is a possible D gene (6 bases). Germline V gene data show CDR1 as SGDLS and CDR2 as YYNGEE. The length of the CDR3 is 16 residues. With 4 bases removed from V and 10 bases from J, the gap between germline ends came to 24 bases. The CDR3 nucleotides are TGTGCCAGCAGCAGTGGGAGGCTAGCCGGCCGGGGGGAGCAGTTCTTC. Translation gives CASSSGRLAGRGEQFF.